These 24 T cell receptor beta chains originate from one sample sequenced in a study of cytomegalovirus exposure and HLA in healthy donors. The PCR had 60 Vbeta and 13 Jbeta primers. The table came from immunoSEQ multiplex PCR; TCRdb's copy has only in-frame clones and leaves some out. The profile shows around 150,000 clones, approximately 85% of them singletons. The sample comprised PBMCs. The origin of the receptors is a young man in good health and CMV-seropositive.

The gene calls are TRBV9 and TRBJ2-5, with 8 bases matching TRBD2. After removal of 1 base from V and 0 bases from J, the junction contained 2 bases not matched to a gene. Germline loops: CDR1 SGDLS, CDR2 YYNGEE. The CDR3 length is 15 residues. The CDR3 DNA reads as TGTGCCAGCAGCGTAAGCGGGGGTAACCAAGAGACCCAGTACTTC. As protein: CASSVSGGNQETQYF.

CDR3 sequence reads: CSVGGQGGWNEQFF. Here the CDR3 DNA reads TGCAGCGTGGGCGGACAGGGAGGATGGAATGAGCAGTTCTTC. The chain is built from TRBV29-1 and TRBJ2-1, with 8 bases fitting TRBD1. The CDR3 totals 14 residues. J gave up 7 bases and V 6 bases, and 11 bases lay outside the gene matches. Germline CDR1 and CDR2: SQVTM and ANQGSEA.

J is TRBJ2-5 and V is TRBV7-6; the D gene is possibly TRBD2 (5 bases). Germline V gene lookup returns CDR1 SGHVS and CDR2 FNYEAQ. This CDR3 contains 13 residues. Trimming shortened V by 9 bases and J by 5 bases, and 16 bases separated the two germline ends. In nucleotides, the CDR3 is TGTGCCAGTCGGCGGGCTCCAGCGGAGACCCAGTACTTC. Residues: CASRRAPAETQYF.

As DNA, the CDR3 is TGCGCCAGCAGCTCCCGACAAAACTCTGGAAACACCATATATTTT. This gives the protein CASSSRQNSGNTIYF. The chain has TRBV5-1 and TRBJ1-3; D remains unclear. CDR1 and CDR2 (germline): SGHRS, YFSETQ. V was clipped by 3 bases and J by 0 bases, with 10 bases between them. The CDR3 consists of 15 residues.

The V gene is TRBV7-3, the J gene TRBJ2-5, with TRBD1 as a possible D gene (5 bases). This CDR3 region has 13 residues. Germline V gene lookup returns CDR1 SGHTA and CDR2 FQGTGA. V was cut by 5 bases and J by 3 bases, with 10 bases left in between. The chain's CDR3 is CASSKGAEETQYF. The CDR3 coding sequence is TGTGCCAGCAGCAAAGGGGCGGAAGAGACCCAGTACTTC.

The chain combines TRBV7-9 with TRBJ1-2; possible D gene TRBD1, 6 bases. The CDR3 is made up of 14 amino acids. CDR1 is SEHNR and CDR2 is FQNEAQ in the germline V gene (reference sequence). V was clipped by 2 bases and J by 6 bases, with 13 bases between them. In DNA, the CDR3 is TGTGCCAGCAGCTTATTCAACCAGGGGAATGGCTACACCTTC. It translates to CASSLFNQGNGYTF.

The chain recombines TRBV20-1 with TRBJ2-1; D ambiguous. CDR1 and CDR2 from the germline V gene are DFQATT and SNEGSKA (reference sequence). The V end lost 6 bases, the J end lost 7 bases, and 10 bases lay between the germline ends. The CDR3 runs 11 residues. The CDR3 is CSAPLGNEQFF. CDR3 DNA sequence: TGCAGTGCGCCTCTAGGTAATGAGCAGTTCTTC.

The chain employs TRBV19 and TRBJ2-7, with 7 bases lining up with TRBD1. Germline V CDR1 and CDR2: LNHDA, SQIVND (reference sequence). The CDR3 runs to 13 residues. Trimming at V came to 5 bases and at J to 9 bases, leaving 10 bases not matched to a gene. Here the CDR3 DNA reads TGTGCCAGTAGTGGGGACAGCGACCTTAGGCAGTACTTC. It translates to CASSGDSDLRQYF.

This chain uses TRBV6-4 with TRBJ2-7, with TRBD2 identical over 13 bases. V gave up 2 bases and J gave up 3 bases; unmatched junction bases: 10. This CDR3 is built from 18 residues. Germline CDR1 MRHNA, CDR2 SNTAGT. CDR3 amino acids: CASSDLGLAGVMVYEQYF. In DNA, the CDR3 is TGTGCCAGCAGTGACCTCGGACTAGCGGGGGTGATGGTCTACGAGCAGTACTTC.

The chain couples TRBV27 to TRBJ2-7; 7 bases fit TRBD1. Trimming removed 7 bases from V and 0 bases from J; junction bases left unmatched: 3. Germline V gene sequence: CDR1 MNHEY, CDR2 SMNVEV (reference sequence). The CDR3 spans 13 residues. The CDR3 DNA sequence: TGTGCCAGCAAGGCAGGGGGCTCCTACGAGCAGTACTTC. This encodes CASKAGGSYEQYF.

The genes are TRBV5-6 and TRBJ1-2; a possible D gene is TRBD1 (5 bases). Trimming pared 1 base from V and 4 bases from J, leaving 11 bases between. The CDR3 length is 14 residues. Germline values: CDR1 SGHDT, CDR2 YYEEEE. CDR3: CASSLRRGTYGYTF. In DNA, the CDR3 is TGTGCCAGCAGCTTGCGAAGGGGCACCTATGGCTACACCTTC. Full variable domain (missing parts from reference TRBV5-6 and TRBJ1-2): DAGVTQSPTHLIKTRGQQVTLRCSPKSGHDTVSWYQQALGQGPQFIFQYYEEEERQRGNFPDRFSGHQFPNYSSELNVNALLLGDSALYLCASSLRRGTYGYTFGSGTRLTVV.

The CDR3 protein is CASSVRITDSPLHF. CDR3 DNA: TGCGCCAGCAGTGTCAGGATTACCGATTCACCCCTCCACTTT. The V gene is TRBV5-1, the J gene TRBJ1-6; D ambiguous. V lost 5 bases and J 8 bases, leaving 14 bases between the germline ends. CDR3 size: 14 residues. Germline V gene lookup returns CDR1 SGHRS and CDR2 YFSETQ.

The chain links TRBV6-1 to TRBJ2-1; 8 bases are shared with TRBD2. Germline CDR1 and CDR2: MNHNS and SASEGT. The CDR3 is made up of 18 amino acids. The V segment lost 1 base and the J segment 3 bases; nucleotides outside the gene matches: 11. CDR3 nucleotides: TGTGCCAGCAGTGAAGGTAGACGGGAGCGGGGGCTCTACAATGAGCAGTTCTTC. Translated: CASSEGRRERGLYNEQFF.

The chain couples TRBV2 to TRBJ2-5; tentatively, D is TRBD2 (6 bases). V shed 10 bases and J shed 5 bases, with 20 bases lying between them. Germline lookup yields CDR1 SNHLY and CDR2 FYNNEI. CDR3 size: 14 residues. DNA for the CDR3: TGTGCCACCGGGATTGGAGGGCCGGGGGAGACCCAGTACTTC. Translation gives CATGIGGPGETQYF.

This chain uses TRBV28 with TRBJ2-1; TRBD2 agrees at 8 bases. The CDR3 contains 15 residues. The V and J ends lost 6 bases and 7 bases, in that order; junction bases with no gene match: 11. Germline V lookup: CDR1 MDHEN, CDR2 SYDVKM. CDR3 sequence (DNA): TGTGCCAGCAGAACTCGGGGGGGCCGGGATAATGAGCAGTTCTTC. This codes for CASRTRGGRDNEQFF.

The rearrangement uses TRBV19 and TRBJ2-2, with a tentative D call TRBD2 (6 bases). V was pared by 2 bases and J by 3 bases, with 13 bases between. The CDR3 sequence is 16 residues long. Per germline, CDR1 LNHDA and CDR2 SQIVND (reference sequence). CDR3 loop: CASSIQGGKDTGELFF. As DNA, the CDR3 is TGTGCCAGTAGTATACAGGGAGGCAAGGACACCGGGGAGCTGTTTTTT. Together with reference TRBV19 and TRBJ2-2, the CDR3 gives the full variable domain: DGGITQSPKYLFRKEGQNVTLSCEQNLNHDAMYWYRQDPGQGLRLIYYSQIVNDFQKGDIAEGYSVSREKKESFPLTVTSAQKNPTAFYLCASSIQGGKDTGELFFGEGSRLTVL.

The chain is built from TRBV7-6 and TRBJ2-2, with 8 positions matching TRBD1. There are 16 residues in the CDR3. V lost 5 bases, J lost 1 base, and 6 bases stayed unmatched. The germline gives CDR1 SGHVS, CDR2 FNYEAQ. The CDR3 sequence is CASSPMTGVNTGELFF. CDR3 nucleotides: TGTGCCAGCAGCCCGATGACAGGGGTGAACACCGGGGAGCTGTTTTTT.

The chain uses TRBV19 and TRBJ2-4, with D possibly matching TRBD1 (8 bases). The CDR3 is 19 amino acids. Germline V gene sequence: CDR1 LNHDA, CDR2 SQIVND (reference sequence). V lost 5 bases to trimming and J lost 1 base, with 24 bases between them. CDR3 DNA sequence: TGTGCCAGTAGTGACGTCGGACAGGGAGGGATTGGGGCCAAAAACATTCAGTACTTC. It is translated as CASSDVGQGGIGAKNIQYF.

The rearrangement uses TRBV7-2 and TRBJ1-5, with D possibly TRBD1 on 5 matching bases. Between the trimmed V and J ends, which lost 0 bases and 4 bases, there was a span of 10 bases. The CDR3 extends over 15 amino acids. Germline V gives CDR1 SGHTA, CDR2 FQGNSA. The CDR3 region has the DNA TGTGCCAGCAGCTTAGCGCGGGGGGGAAATCAGCCCCAGCATTTT. This sequence encodes CASSLARGGNQPQHF.

This chain joins TRBV15 and TRBJ1-2; 8 bases map to TRBD1. Germline V gene sequence: CDR1 LNHNV, CDR2 YYDKDF (reference sequence). V lost 1 base and J lost 8; bases outside the gene matches: 9. CDR3 length equals 15 residues. The CDR3 region has the DNA TGTGCCACCAGCAGAGGGACAGGGAAGGTCTACGGCTACACCTTC. Translating it yields CATSRGTGKVYGYTF. Full variable domain (rest looked up from reference TRBV15 and TRBJ1-2): DAMVIQNPRYQVTQFGKPVTLSCSQTLNHNVMYWYQQKSSQAPKLLFHYYDKDFNNEADTPDNFQSRRPNTSFCFLDIRSPGLGDTAMYLCATSRGTGKVYGYTFGSGTRLTVV.

The DNA for the CDR3 is TGCGCCAGCAGCCAGGGGCCTCGAAACACAGATACGCAGTATTTT. Protein product: CASSQGPRNTDTQYF. V and J are TRBV4-1 and TRBJ2-3; possibly TRBD1 for D (5 bases). Germline CDR1 MGHRA, CDR2 YSYEKL. CDR3 size: 15 residues. V gave up 3 bases and J gave up 2 bases, with 12 bases separating them.

This chain connects TRBV29-1 to TRBJ2-1; 9 positions agree with TRBD1. V lost 8 bases and J lost 6; bases outside the gene matches: 5. In germline, CDR1 is SQVTM, CDR2 ANQGSEA. The CDR3 spans 12 residues. Here the CDR3 reads CSWGQGVNEQFF. CDR3 nucleotide sequence: TGCAGCTGGGGACAGGGTGTCAATGAGCAGTTCTTC.

V is TRBV2 and J is TRBJ1-3; D is uncertain. The CDR3 sequence is 15 residues long. Deletions cut 7 bases from V and 0 bases from J, with 13 bases between. Germline V gives CDR1 SNHLY, CDR2 FYNNEI. CDR3 region: CASTPRVSSGNTIYF. In DNA form, the CDR3 reads TGTGCCAGCACCCCTCGGGTCAGCTCTGGAAACACCATATATTTT.

This clone came up a few times. The chain employs TRBV9 and TRBJ1-3; TRBD1 matches 7 bases. The V gene end was trimmed by 0 bases and the J gene end by 4 bases; junction bases not matched to a gene: 4. The CDR3 has 15 amino acids. CDR1 and CDR2 from the germline V gene are SGDLS and YYNGEE. CDR3 coding DNA: TGTGCCAGCAGCGTAGGGGGGACAGCCGGAAACACCATATATTTT. Its translation is CASSVGGTAGNTIYF.